This T cell receptor beta chain was profiled in a study of T cells in women clearing cervical HPV infection. Looking at the study overall: For cases, blood was sampled a median around 150 days after lesion detection, interquartile range roughly 85 to 200 days.

A word on this clone: The read stops 3 residues short of the end of the CDR3; the missing end is completed from the germline J gene.

immunoSEQ multiplex PCR used an average of around 1,100 ng genomic DNA. The assay was immunoSEQ multiplex PCR, and TCRdb's table has in-frame clones only and misses some. This sample's table reports fewer than 35,000 clones. Germline trimming cut 0 bases from V and 6 bases from J; bases unmatched to any gene: 6. The CDR3 has 15 amino acids. CDR1 is WNHNN, CDR2 SYGVQD, per germline (reference sequence). The chain carries TRBV10-1 and TRBJ2-3; 7 bases align to TRBD2. Material for sequencing was blood buffy coat. The receptor was isolated from a woman between 18 and 70 years old with a cervical HPV16 infection that either progressed to CIN3+ or cleared (not recorded which). CDR3 region: CASSESLVAGDTQYF. Partial CDR3 DNA: TGCGCCAGCAGTGAGTCTTTGGTAGCGGGTGATACG.